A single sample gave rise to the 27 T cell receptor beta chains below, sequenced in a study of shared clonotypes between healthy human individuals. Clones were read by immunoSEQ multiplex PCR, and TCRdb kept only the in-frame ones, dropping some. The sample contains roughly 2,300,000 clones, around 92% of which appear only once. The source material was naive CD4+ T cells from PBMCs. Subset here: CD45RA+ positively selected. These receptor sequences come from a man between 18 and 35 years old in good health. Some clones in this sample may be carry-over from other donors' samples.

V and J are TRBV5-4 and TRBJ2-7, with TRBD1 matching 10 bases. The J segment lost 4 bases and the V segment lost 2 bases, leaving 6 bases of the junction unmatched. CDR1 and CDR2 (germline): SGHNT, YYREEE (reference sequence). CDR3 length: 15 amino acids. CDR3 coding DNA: TGTGCCAGCAGCTTTTATCGGACAGGGGGATACGAGCAGTACTTC. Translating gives CASSFYRTGGYEQYF.

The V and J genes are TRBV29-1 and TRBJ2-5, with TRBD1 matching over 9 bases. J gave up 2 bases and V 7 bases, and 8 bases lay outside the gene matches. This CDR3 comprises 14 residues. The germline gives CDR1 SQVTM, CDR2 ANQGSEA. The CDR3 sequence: CSGLRQGEQETQYF. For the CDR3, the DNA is TGCAGCGGCTTACGACAGGGGGAACAAGAGACCCAGTACTTC.

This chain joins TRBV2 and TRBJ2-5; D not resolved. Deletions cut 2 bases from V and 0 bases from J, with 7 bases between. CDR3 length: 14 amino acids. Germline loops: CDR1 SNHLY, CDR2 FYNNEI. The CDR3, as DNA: TGTGCCAGCAGTGAAATGTCAGACCAAGAGACCCAGTACTTC. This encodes CASSEMSDQETQYF.

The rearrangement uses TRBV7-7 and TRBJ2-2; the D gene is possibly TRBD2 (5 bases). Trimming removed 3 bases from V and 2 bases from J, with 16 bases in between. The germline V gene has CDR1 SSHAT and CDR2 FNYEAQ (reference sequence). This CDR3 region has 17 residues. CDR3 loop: CASSLVVGSANTGELFF. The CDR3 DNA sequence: TGTGCCAGCAGCTTGGTTGTTGGTAGCGCAAACACCGGGGAGCTGTTTTTT.

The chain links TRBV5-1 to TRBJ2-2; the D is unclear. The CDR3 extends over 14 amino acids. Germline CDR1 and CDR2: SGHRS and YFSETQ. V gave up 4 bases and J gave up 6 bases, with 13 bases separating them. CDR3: CASSPSPGAGELFF. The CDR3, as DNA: TGCGCCAGCAGCCCATCCCCTGGGGCCGGGGAGCTGTTTTTT.

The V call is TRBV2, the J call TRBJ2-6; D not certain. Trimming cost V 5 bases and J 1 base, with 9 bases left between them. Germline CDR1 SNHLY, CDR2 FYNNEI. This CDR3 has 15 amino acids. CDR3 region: CASSTRNSGANVLTF. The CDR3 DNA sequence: TGTGCCAGCAGTACTCGGAATTCTGGGGCCAACGTCCTGACTTTC.

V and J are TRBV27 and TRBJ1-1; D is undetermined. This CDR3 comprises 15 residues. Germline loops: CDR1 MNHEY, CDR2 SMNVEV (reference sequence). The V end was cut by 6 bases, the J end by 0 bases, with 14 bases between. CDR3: CASSLRPGMNTEAFF. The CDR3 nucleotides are TGTGCCAGCAGCCTACGCCCGGGAATGAACACTGAAGCTTTCTTT.

The chain's CDR3 is CASKSLAGVHEQYF. CDR3 DNA: TGTGCCAGCAAGAGTCTAGCGGGAGTTCACGAGCAGTACTTC. This sequence joins TRBV27 and TRBJ2-7; 10 positions match TRBD2. This CDR3 has 14 amino acids. Germline V lookup: CDR1 MNHEY, CDR2 SMNVEV (reference sequence). Germline trimming cut 7 bases from V and 5 bases from J; bases unmatched to any gene: 8.

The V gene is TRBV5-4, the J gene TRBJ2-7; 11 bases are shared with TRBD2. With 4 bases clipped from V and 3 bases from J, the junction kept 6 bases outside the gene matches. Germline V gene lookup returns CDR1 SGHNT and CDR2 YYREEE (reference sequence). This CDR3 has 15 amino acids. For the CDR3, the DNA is TGTGCCAGCAGCCACTTTAGCGGGAGGGACTACGAGCAGTACTTC. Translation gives CASSHFSGRDYEQYF.

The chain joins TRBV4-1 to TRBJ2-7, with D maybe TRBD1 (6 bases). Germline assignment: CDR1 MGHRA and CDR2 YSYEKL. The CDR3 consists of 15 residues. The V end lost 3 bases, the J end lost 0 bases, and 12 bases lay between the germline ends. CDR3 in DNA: TGCGCCAGCAGCCAGGGGGCCCTCAGCTCCTACGAGCAGTACTTC. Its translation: CASSQGALSSYEQYF.

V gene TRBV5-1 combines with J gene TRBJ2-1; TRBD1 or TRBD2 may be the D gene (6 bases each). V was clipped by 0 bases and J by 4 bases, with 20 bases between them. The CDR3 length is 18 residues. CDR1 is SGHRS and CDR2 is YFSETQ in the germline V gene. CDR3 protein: CASSLGRGVGNQYNEQFF. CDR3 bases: TGCGCCAGCAGCTTGGGTAGGGGGGTAGGGAATCAATACAATGAGCAGTTCTTC.

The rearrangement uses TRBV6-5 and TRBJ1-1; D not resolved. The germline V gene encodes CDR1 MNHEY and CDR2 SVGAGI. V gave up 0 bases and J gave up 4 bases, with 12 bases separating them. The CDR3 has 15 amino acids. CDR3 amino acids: CASSYSINVVTEAFF. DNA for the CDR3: TGTGCCAGCAGTTACTCGATAAACGTTGTCACTGAAGCTTTCTTT.

The CDR3 is CASSPDGASGGPSYEQYF. CDR3 nucleotide sequence: TGTGCCAGCAGCCCAGACGGCGCTAGCGGAGGCCCTTCCTACGAGCAGTACTTC. The rearrangement links TRBV11-1 to TRBJ2-7, with TRBD2 matching 7 bases. The CDR3 contains 18 residues. Germline V CDR1 and CDR2: SGHAT, FQDESV (reference sequence). V gave up 5 bases and J gave up 1 base; unmatched junction bases: 17.

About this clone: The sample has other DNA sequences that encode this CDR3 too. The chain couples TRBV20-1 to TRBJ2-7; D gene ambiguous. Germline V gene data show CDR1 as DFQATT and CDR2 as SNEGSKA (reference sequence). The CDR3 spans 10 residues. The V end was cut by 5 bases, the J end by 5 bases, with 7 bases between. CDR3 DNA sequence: TGCAGTGCTCTAGGGAACGAGCAGTACTTC. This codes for CSALGNEQYF.

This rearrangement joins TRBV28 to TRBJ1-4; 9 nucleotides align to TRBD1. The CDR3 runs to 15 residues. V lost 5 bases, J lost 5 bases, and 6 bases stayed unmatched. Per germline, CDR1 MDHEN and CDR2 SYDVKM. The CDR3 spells CASSTTGTGNEKLFF. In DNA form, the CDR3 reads TGTGCCAGCAGTACCACCGGGACAGGGAATGAAAAACTGTTTTTT. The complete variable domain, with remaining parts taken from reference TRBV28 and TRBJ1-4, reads DVKVTQSSRYLVKRTGEKVFLECVQDMDHENMFWYRQDPGLGLRLIYFSYDVKMKEKGDIPEGYSVSREKKERFSLILESASTNQTSMYLCASSTTGTGNEKLFFGSGTQLSVL.

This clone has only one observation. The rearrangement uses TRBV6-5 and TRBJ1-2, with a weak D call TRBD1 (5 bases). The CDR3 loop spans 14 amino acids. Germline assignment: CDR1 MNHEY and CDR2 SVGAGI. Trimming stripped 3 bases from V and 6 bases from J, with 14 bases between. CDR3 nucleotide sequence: TGTGCCAGCAGTTATCATTCCAGGGATGATGGCTACACCTTC. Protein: CASSYHSRDDGYTF.

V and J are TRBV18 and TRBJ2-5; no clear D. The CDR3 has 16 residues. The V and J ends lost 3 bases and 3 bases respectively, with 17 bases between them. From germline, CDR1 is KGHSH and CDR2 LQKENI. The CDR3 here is CASSPFGGSLKETQYF. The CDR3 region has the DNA TGTGCCAGCTCACCCTTCGGTGGCAGCCTTAAAGAGACCCAGTACTTC.

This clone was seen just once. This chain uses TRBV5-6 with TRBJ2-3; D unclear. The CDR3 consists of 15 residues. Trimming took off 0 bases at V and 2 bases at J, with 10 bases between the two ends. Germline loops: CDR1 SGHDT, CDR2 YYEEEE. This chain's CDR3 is CASSLGILATDTQYF. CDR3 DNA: TGTGCCAGCAGCTTGGGTATCCTGGCCACAGATACGCAGTATTTT.

The CDR3 nucleotides read TGCAGCGTCAACAGGGTTGGGAATGAGCAGTTCTTC. Protein product: CSVNRVGNEQFF. The chain has TRBV29-1 and TRBJ2-1; a possible D gene is TRBD1 (6 bases). Germline assignment: CDR1 SQVTM and CDR2 ANQGSEA. CDR3 length equals 12 residues. V dropped 6 bases and J dropped 7 bases, with 13 bases sitting between them.

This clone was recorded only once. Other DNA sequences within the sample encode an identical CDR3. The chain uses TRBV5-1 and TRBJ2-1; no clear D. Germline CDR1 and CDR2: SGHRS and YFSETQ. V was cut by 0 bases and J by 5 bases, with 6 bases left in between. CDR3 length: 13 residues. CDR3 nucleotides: TGCGCCAGCAGCTTGGGCGGCGACAATGAGCAGTTCTTC. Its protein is CASSLGGDNEQFF.

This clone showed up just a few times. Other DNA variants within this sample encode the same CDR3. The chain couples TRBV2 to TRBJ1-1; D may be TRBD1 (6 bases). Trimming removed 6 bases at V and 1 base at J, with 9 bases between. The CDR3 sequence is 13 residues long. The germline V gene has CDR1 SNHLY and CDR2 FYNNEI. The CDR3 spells CASSGQRNTEAFF. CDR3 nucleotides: TGTGCCAGCAGCGGACAGAGGAACACTGAAGCTTTCTTT.

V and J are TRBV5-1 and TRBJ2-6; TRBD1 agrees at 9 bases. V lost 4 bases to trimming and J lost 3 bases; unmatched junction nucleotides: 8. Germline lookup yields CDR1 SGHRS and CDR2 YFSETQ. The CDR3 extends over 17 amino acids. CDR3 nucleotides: TGCGCCAGCAGCCTACAGGGGGCGCTTAGTGGGGCCAACGTCCTGACTTTC. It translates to CASSLQGALSGANVLTF.

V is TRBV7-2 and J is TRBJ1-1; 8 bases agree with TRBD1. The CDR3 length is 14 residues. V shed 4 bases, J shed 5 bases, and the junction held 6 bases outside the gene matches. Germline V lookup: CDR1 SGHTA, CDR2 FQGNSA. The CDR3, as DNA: TGTGCCAGCAGCTCCCTACAGGGGGAGACTGAAGCTTTCTTT. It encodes CASSSLQGETEAFF.

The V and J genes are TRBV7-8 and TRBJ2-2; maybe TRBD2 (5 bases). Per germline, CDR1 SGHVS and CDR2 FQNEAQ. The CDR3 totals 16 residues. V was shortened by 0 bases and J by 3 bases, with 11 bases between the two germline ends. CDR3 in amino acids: CASSLATRTHTGELFF. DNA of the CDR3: TGTGCCAGCAGCTTAGCCACTAGAACGCACACCGGGGAGCTGTTTTTT.

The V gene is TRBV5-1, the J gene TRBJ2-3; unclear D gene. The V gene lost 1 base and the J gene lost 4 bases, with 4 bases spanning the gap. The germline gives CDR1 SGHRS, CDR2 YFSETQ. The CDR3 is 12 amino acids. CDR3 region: CASSLHPDTQYF. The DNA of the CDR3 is TGCGCCAGCAGCTTGCATCCAGATACGCAGTATTTT.

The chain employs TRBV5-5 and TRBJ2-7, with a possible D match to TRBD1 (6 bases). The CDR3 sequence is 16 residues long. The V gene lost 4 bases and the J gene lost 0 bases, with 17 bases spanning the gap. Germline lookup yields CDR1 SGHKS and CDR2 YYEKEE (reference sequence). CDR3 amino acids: CASSASTGSLSYEQYF. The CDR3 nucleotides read TGTGCCAGCAGCGCCTCCACAGGGTCTCTCTCCTACGAGCAGTACTTC.

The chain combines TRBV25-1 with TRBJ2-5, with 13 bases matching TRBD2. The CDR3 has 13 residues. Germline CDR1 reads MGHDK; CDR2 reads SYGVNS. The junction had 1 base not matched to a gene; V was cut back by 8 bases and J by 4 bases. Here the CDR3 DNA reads TGTGCCAGCCGACTAGCGGGAGGAGAGACCCAGTACTTC. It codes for CASRLAGGETQYF.